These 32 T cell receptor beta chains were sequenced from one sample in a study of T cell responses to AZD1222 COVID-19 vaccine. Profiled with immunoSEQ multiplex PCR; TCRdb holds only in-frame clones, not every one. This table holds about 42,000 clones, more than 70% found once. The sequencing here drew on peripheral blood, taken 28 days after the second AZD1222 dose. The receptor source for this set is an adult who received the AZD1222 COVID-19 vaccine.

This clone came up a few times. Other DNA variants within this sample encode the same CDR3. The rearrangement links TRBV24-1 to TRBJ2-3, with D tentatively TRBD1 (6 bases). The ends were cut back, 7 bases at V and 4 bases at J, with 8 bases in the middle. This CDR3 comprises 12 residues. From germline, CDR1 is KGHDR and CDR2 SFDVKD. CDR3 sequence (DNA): TGTGCCACCAGCCAGGGGCCAGATACGCAGTATTTT. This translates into CATSQGPDTQYF.

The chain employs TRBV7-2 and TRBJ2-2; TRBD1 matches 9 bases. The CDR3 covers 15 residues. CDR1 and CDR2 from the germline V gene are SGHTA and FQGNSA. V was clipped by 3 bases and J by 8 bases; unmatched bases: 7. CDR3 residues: CASSLRGQGSGELFF. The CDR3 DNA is TGTGCCAGCAGCTTGCGGGGACAGGGATCGGGGGAGCTGTTTTTT.

The CDR3 coding sequence is TGTGCCAGCAGCTTAGCGCGGGCAGGGGGCAGAAGCGGCTATGGCTACACCTTC. Translating gives CASSLARAGGRSGYGYTF. The J gene is TRBJ1-2, the V gene TRBV7-8; 8 positions match TRBD1. The length of the CDR3 is 18 residues. V shed 0 bases and J 4 bases; nucleotides not matched to a gene: 13. Germline V gene lookup returns CDR1 SGHVS and CDR2 FQNEAQ.

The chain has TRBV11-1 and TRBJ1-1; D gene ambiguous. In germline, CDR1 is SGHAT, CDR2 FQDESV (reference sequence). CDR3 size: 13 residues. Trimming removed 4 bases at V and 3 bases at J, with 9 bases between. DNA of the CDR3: TGTGCCAGCAGCTCCCGGGGAGACACTGAAGCTTTCTTT. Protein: CASSSRGDTEAFF.

Written as DNA, the CDR3 is TGTGCCAGCACCACGGCAGGGTTCTATGGCTACACCTTC. The encoded protein is CASTTAGFYGYTF. The chain couples TRBV27 to TRBJ1-2, with D possibly being TRBD1 (5 bases). This CDR3 region has 13 residues. Germline CDR1 and CDR2: MNHEY and SMNVEV (reference sequence). Trimming shortened V by 7 bases and J by 4 bases, and 13 bases separated the two germline ends.

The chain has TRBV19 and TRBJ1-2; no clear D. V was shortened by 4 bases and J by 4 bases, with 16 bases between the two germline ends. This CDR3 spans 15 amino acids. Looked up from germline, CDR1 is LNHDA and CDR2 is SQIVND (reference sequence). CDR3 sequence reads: CASSTTPGLIYGYTF. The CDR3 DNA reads TGTGCCAGTAGTACCACCCCTGGACTGATCTATGGCTACACCTTC.

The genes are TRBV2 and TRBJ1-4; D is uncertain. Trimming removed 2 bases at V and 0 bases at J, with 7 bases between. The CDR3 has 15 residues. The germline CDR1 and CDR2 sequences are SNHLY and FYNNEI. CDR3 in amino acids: CASSEWVATNEKLFF. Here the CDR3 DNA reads TGTGCCAGCAGTGAATGGGTCGCAACTAATGAAAAACTGTTTTTT. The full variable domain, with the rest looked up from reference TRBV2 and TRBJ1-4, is EPEVTQTPSHQVTQMGQEVILRCVPISNHLYFYWYRQILGQKVEFLVSFYNNEISEKSEIFDDQFSVERPDGSNFTLKIRSTKLEDSAMYFCASSEWVATNEKLFFGSGTQLSVL.

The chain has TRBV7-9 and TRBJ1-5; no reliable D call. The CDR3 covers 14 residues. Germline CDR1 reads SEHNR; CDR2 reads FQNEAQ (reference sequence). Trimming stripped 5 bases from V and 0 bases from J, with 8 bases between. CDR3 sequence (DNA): TGTGCCAGCAGCCCCTCATATAGCAATCAGCCCCAGCATTTT. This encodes CASSPSYSNQPQHF.

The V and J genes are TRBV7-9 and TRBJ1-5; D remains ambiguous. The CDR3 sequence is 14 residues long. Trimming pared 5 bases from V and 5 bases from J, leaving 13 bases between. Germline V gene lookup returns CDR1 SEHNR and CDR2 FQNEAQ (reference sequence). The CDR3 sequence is CASSLRSRDQPQHF. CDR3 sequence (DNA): TGTGCCAGCAGCCTCCGGTCTAGGGATCAGCCCCAGCATTTT.

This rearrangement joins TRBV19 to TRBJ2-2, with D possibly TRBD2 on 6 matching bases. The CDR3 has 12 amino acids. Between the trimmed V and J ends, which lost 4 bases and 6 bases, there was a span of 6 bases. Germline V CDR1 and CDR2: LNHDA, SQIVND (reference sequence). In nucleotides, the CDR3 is TGTGCCAGTAGTAGCGGGGCCGGGGAGCTGTTTTTT. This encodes CASSSGAGELFF.

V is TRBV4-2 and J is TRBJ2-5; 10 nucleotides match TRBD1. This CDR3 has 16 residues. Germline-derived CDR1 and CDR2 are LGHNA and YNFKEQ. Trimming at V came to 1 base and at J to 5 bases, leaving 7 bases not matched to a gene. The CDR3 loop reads CASSQVVTGGAETQYF. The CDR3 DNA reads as TGTGCCAGCAGCCAAGTCGTGACAGGGGGCGCGGAGACCCAGTACTTC.

The CDR3, as DNA: TGTGCCAGCAGTCCAGAGGTGTGGGGGAAGGAGACCCAGTACTTC. Protein product: CASSPEVWGKETQYF. The chain is built from TRBV9 and TRBJ2-5; tentatively, D is TRBD1 or TRBD2 (5 bases each). The CDR3 totals 15 residues. Trimming took 5 bases from V and 5 from J, leaving 19 bases between them. From germline, CDR1 is SGDLS and CDR2 YYNGEE.

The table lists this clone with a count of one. The chain's CDR3 is CASSYYGTPTNEKLFF. CDR3 nucleotides: TGTGCCAGCAGTTACTATGGGACTCCAACTAATGAAAAACTGTTTTTT. The chain employs TRBV6-5 and TRBJ1-4; weak D call: TRBD1 (5 bases). This CDR3 is built from 16 residues. V lost 1 base and J lost 0, with 9 bases in between. CDR1 and CDR2 from the germline V gene are MNHEY and SVGAGI.

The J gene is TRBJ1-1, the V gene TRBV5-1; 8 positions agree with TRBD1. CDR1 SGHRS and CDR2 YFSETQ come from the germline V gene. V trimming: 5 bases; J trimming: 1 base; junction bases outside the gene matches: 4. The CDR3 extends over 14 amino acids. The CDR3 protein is CASSQGAENTEAFF. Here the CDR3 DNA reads TGCGCCAGCAGTCAGGGGGCGGAGAACACTGAAGCTTTCTTT.

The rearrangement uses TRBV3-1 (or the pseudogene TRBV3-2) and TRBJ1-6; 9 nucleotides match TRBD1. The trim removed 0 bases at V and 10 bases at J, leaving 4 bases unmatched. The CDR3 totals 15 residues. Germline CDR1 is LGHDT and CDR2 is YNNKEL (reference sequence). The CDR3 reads CASSQDGTGSSPLHF. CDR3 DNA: TGTGCCAGCAGCCAAGACGGGACAGGGTCATCACCCCTCCACTTT.

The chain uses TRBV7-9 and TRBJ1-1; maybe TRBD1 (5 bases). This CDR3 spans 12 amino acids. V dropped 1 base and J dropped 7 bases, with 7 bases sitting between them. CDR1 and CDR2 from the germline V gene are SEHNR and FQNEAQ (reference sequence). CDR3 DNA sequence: TGTGCCAGCAGCTTAGGACAGCTTGAAGCTTTCTTT. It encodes CASSLGQLEAFF.

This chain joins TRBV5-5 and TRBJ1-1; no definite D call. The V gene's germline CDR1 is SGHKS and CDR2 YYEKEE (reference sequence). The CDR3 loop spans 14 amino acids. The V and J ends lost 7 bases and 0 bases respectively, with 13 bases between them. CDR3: CASLPWSMNTEAFF. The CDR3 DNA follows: TGTGCCAGCTTACCTTGGAGTATGAACACTGAAGCTTTCTTT.

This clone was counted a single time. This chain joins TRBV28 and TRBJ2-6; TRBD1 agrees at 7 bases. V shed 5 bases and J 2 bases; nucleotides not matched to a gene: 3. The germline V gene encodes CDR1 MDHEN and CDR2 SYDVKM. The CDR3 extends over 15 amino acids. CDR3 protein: CASSLTGAGANVLTF. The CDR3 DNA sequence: TGTGCCAGCAGTCTCACAGGGGCTGGGGCCAACGTCCTGACTTTC.

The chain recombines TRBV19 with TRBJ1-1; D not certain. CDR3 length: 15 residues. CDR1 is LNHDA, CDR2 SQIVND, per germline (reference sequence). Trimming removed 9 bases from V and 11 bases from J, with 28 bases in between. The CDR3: CASMTGAAQPREAFF. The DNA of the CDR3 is TGTGCCAGCATGACCGGTGCAGCTCAACCCCGGGAGGCTTTCTTT.

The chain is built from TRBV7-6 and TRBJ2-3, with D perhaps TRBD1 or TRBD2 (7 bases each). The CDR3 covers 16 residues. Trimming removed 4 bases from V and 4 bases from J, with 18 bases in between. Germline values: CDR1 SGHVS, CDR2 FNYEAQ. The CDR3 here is CASSSPGGEFADTQYF. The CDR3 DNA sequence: TGTGCCAGCAGCTCGCCAGGGGGGGAGTTCGCAGATACGCAGTATTTT.

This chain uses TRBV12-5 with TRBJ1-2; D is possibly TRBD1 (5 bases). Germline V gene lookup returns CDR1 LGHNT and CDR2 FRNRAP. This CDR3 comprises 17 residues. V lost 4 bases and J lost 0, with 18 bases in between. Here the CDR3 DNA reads TGTGCTAGTGGTTGGGTACCCGGCGACAGACCTAACTATGGCTACACCTTC. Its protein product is CASGWVPGDRPNYGYTF.

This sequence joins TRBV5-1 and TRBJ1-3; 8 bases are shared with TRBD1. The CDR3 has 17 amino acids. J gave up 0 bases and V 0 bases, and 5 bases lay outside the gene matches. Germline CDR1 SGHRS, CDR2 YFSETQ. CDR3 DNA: TGCGCCAGCAGCTTGGAGGGACAGGCCATCTCTGGAAACACCATATATTTT. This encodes CASSLEGQAISGNTIYF.

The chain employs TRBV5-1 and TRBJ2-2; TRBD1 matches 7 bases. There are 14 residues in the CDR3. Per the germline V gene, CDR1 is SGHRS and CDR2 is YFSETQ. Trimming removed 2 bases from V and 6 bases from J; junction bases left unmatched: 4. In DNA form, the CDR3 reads TGCGCCAGCAGCTTCTTACAGGGGCCCGGGGAGCTGTTTTTT. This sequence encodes CASSFLQGPGELFF.

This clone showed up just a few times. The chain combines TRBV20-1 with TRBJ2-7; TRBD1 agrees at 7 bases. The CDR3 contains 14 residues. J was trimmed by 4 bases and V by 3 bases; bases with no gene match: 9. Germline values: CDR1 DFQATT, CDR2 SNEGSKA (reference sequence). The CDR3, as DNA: TGCAGTGCTAGTGGAGACAGGGCCCCATACGAGCAGTACTTC. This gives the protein CSASGDRAPYEQYF.

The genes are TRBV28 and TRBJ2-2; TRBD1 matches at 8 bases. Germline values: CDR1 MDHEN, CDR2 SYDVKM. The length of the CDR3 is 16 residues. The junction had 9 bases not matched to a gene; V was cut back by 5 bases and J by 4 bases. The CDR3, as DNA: TGTGCCAGCAGTGTACTCCCAGGACAGGGCACCGGGGAGCTGTTTTTT. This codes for CASSVLPGQGTGELFF. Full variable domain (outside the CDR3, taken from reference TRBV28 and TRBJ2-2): DVKVTQSSRYLVKRTGEKVFLECVQDMDHENMFWYRQDPGLGLRLIYFSYDVKMKEKGDIPEGYSVSREKKERFSLILESASTNQTSMYLCASSVLPGQGTGELFFGEGSRLTVL.

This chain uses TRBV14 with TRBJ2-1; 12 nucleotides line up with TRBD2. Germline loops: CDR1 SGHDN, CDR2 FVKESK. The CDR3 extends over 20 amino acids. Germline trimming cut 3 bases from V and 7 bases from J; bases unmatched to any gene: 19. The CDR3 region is CASSQIPYGLAGKAGNEQFF. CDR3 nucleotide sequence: TGTGCCAGCAGCCAGATTCCATACGGACTAGCGGGGAAAGCCGGGAATGAGCAGTTCTTC.

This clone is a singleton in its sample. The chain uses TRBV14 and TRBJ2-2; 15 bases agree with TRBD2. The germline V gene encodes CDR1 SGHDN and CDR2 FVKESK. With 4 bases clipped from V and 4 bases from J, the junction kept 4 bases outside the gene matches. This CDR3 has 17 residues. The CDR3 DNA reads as TGTGCCAGCAGCCCATGGACTAGCGGGAGGGTCACCGGGGAGCTGTTTTTT. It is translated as CASSPWTSGRVTGELFF.

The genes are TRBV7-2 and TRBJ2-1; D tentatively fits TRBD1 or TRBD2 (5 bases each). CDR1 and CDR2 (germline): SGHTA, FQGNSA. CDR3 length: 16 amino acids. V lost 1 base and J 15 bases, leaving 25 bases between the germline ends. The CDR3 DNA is TGTGCCAGCAGCTTAGAATTGGACTCCCAGTGGCAGGGTCGGTTCTTC. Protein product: CASSLELDSQWQGRFF.

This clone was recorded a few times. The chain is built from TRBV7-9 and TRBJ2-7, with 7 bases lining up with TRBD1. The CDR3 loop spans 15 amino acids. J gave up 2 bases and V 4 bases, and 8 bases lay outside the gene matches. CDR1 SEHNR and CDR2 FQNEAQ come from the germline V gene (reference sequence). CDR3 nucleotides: TGTGCCAGCAGCTCTTATAGGGACAGTACCTACGAGCAGTACTTC. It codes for CASSSYRDSTYEQYF.

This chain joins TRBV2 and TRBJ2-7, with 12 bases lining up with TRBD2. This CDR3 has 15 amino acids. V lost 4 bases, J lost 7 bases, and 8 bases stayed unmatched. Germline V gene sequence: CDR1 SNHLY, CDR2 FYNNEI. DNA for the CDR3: TGTGCCAGCAGTGTGTCACTAGCGGGAGGAAGGGAGCAGTACTTC. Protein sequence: CASSVSLAGGREQYF.

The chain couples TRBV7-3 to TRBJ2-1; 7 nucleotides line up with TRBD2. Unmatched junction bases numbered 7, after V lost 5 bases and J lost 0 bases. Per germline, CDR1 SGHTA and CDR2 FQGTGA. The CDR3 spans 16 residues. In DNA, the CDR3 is TGTGCCAGCAGCATCCGAGCGGGGAGCTCCTACAATGAGCAGTTCTTC. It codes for CASSIRAGSSYNEQFF.

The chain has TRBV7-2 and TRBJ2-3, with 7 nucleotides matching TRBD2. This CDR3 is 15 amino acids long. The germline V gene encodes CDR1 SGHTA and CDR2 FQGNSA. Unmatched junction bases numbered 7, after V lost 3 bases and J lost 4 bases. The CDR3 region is CASSLEAGPSDTQYF. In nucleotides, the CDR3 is TGTGCCAGCAGCTTGGAAGCGGGACCCTCAGATACGCAGTATTTT.